This entry describes one T cell receptor (beta chain). What it binds is not known. The data belong to a study of human T cells and chemical hapten exposure. Regarding the study as a whole: Expanded TCRs clustered into significantly more large CDR3 similarity groups than controls, the analysis revealed.

What the library attached to individual cDNA molecules were unique molecular identifiers. TCRdb used MiXCR to reprocess the RACE reads, holding one entry per CDR3 protein. The table lists 80,000 to 100,000 distinct CDR3 sequences, roughly 10% of them singletons. V was shortened by 3 bases and J by 3 bases, with 12 bases between the two germline ends. Germline CDR1 reads DFQATT; CDR2 reads SNEGSKA (reference sequence). CDR3 length equals 13 residues. Time point here: patch test 2, 6 weeks after DPC sensitization. The treatment denotes: therapeutic diphenylcyclopropenone sensitization with weekly scalp DPC. Every patch test was put on after a blood sample was taken.

Sample: whole blood, taken in connection with sensitization to the hapten diphenylcyclopropenone (DPC). The receptor's source is a woman between 50 and 59 years old with alopecia areata. Some clones in this sample may be carry-over from other donors' samples. The chain uses TRBV20-1 and TRBJ2-7; either TRBD1 or TRBD2 may supply D (5 bases each). The DNA for the CDR3 is TGCAGTGCTAGCAGGGACGGACACTACGAGCAGTACTTC. This codes for CSASRDGHYEQYF.